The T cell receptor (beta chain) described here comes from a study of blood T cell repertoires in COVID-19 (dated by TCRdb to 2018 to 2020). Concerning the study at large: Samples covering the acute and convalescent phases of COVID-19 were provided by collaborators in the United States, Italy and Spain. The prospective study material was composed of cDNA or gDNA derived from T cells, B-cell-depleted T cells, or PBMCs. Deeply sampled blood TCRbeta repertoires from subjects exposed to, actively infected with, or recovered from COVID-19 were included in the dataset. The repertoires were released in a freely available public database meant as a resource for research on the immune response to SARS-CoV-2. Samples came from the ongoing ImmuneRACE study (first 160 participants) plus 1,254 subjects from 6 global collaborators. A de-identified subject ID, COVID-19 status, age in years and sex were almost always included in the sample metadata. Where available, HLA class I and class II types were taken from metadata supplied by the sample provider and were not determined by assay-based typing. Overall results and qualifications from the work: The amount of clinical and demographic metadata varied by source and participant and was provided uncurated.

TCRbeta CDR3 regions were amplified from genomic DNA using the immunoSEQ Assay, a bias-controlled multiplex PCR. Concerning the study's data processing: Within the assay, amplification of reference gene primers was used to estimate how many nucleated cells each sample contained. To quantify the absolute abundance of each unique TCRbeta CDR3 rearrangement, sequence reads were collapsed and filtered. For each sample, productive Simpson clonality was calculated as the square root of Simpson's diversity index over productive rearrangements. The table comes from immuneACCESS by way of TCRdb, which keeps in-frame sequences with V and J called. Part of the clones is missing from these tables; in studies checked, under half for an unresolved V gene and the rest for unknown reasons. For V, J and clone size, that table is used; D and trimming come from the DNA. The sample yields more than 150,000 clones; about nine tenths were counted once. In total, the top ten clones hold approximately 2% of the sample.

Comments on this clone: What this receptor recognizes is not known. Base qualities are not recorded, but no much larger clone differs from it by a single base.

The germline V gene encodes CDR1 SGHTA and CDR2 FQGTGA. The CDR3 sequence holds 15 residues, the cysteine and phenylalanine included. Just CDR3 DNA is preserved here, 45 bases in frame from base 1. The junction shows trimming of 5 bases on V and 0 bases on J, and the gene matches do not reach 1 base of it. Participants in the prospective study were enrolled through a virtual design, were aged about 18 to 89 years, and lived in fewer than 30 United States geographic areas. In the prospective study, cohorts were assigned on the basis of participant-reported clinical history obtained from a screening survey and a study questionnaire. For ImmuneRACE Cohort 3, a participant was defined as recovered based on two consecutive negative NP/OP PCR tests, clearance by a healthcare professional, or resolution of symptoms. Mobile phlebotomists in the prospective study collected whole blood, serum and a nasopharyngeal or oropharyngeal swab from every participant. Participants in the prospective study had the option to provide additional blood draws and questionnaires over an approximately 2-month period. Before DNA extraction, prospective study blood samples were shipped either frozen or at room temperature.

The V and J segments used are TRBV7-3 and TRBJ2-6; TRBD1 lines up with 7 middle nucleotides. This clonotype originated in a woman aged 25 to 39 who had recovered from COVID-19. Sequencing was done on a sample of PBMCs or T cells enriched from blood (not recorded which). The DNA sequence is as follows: TGTGCCAGCAGCCGGGACAGCTCTGGGGCCAACGTCCTGACTTTC. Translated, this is CASSRDSSGANVLTF.